Described below is a single T cell receptor beta chain sequence and its context. Its antigen is unidentified. CDR3 length: 12 amino acids. Germline values: CDR1 PRHDT, CDR2 FYEKMQ (reference sequence). V was cut by 8 bases and J by 2 bases, with 9 bases left in between. This record comes from a study of T cell repertoires in cytomegalovirus infection. Background on the study: Both CMV infection and a matching HLA type were indicated by public TCR beta signatures.

General observations from the study: In two of eight donors, the top clonotype was HLA-C-restricted CMV-specific. Adding up the frequency of public TCR beta families identified people who carried CMV plus the relevant HLA.

TCRdb reprocessed the reads with MiXCR, giving one entry per CDR3 protein. Here the sample spans 150,000 to 200,000 distinct CDR3 sequences, around 15% being singletons. Sequenced input: PBMCs. This sequence was found in a human donor in good health (CMV status not recorded). Some clones in this sample may be carry-over from other donors' samples. This rearrangement joins TRBV13 to TRBJ2-5; D is undetermined. The CDR3 sequence: CASGRPQETQYF. CDR3 DNA: TGTGCCAGCGGCAGACCACAAGAGACCCAGTACTTC.